These T cell receptor beta chains were read from a single sample in a study of blood T cell repertoires in COVID-19. The data were produced by immunoSEQ multiplex PCR, yet TCRdb's version contains in-frame clones alone and is incomplete. The sample lists 75,000 to 100,000 clones, around 87% occurring once. The source material was peripheral blood. The receptors were sampled from a human donor in a cohort sampled during active COVID-19. The CDR3 runs from the conserved cysteine through the conserved F or W. D genes are given only for firm matches. Some rows have no size entry. The others give once, few or many, or a class for an expanded clone.

V gene: TRBV6-1
J gene: TRBJ1-1
CDR3 length: 15
D gene: .
clone size: few
CDR3 protein: CASSERIVTNTEAFF
CDR3 DNA: TGTGCCAGCAGTGAACGCATAGTTACGAACACTGAAGCTTTCTTT

V gene: TRBV28
J gene: TRBJ2-2
CDR3 length: 16
D gene: TRBD1
clone size: .
CDR3 protein: CASSIPQGSGVGELFF
CDR3 DNA: TGTGCCAGCAGCATCCCACAGGGGTCTGGGGTCGGGGAGCTGTTTTTT

V gene: TRBV2
J gene: TRBJ1-4
CDR3 length: 14
D gene: .
clone size: .
CDR3 protein: CASTQDRYNEKLFF
CDR3 DNA: TGTGCCAGCACCCAGGACAGATATAATGAAAAACTGTTTTTT

V gene: TRBV30
J gene: TRBJ2-1
CDR3 length: 13
D gene: TRBD1
clone size: .
CDR3 protein: CAWGTTGSNEQFF
CDR3 DNA: TGTGCCTGGGGTACGACAGGGTCCAATGAGCAGTTCTTC

V gene: TRBV7-9
J gene: TRBJ2-3
CDR3 length: 18
D gene: TRBD2
clone size: .
CDR3 protein: CASSRGNSGIRGTDTQYF
CDR3 DNA: TGTGCCAGCAGCCGGGGGAATAGCGGGATTCGAGGCACAGATACGCAGTATTTT

V gene: TRBV27
J gene: TRBJ1-6
CDR3 length: 16
D gene: TRBD1
clone size: .
CDR3 protein: CASSTTGVAYNSPLHF
CDR3 DNA: TGTGCCAGCAGTACGACAGGGGTGGCCTATAATTCACCCCTCCACTTT

V gene: TRBV6-5
J gene: TRBJ1-1
CDR3 length: 14
D gene: .
clone size: .
CDR3 protein: CASSYRTANTEAFF
CDR3 DNA: TGTGCCAGCAGTTACCGGACAGCGAACACTGAAGCTTTCTTT

V gene: TRBV5-1
J gene: TRBJ2-3
CDR3 length: 15
D gene: TRBD1
clone size: .
CDR3 protein: CASGETGDSTDTQYF
CDR3 DNA: TGCGCCAGCGGAGAGACAGGGGACAGCACAGATACGCAGTATTTT

V gene: TRBV28
J gene: TRBJ2-7
CDR3 length: 18
D gene: .
clone size: .
CDR3 protein: CASSLSGWDIRTAYEQYF
CDR3 DNA: TGTGCCAGCAGTTTATCGGGATGGGACATCAGAACGGCCTACGAGCAGTACTTC

V gene: TRBV18
J gene: TRBJ2-3
CDR3 length: 18
D gene: TRBD2
clone size: few
CDR3 protein: CASSPTGLAGGPVDTQYF
CDR3 DNA: TGTGCCAGCTCACCAACGGGACTAGCGGGGGGGCCGGTGGATACGCAGTATTTT

V gene: TRBV6-9
J gene: TRBJ1-2
CDR3 length: 17
D gene: TRBD1
clone size: .
CDR3 protein: CASSYLPGTDFNYGYTF
CDR3 DNA: TGTGCCAGCAGTTACCTCCCCGGGACAGACTTCAACTATGGCTACACCTTC

V gene: TRBV7-8
J gene: TRBJ1-1
CDR3 length: 13
D gene: .
clone size: .
CDR3 protein: CASSFSGQPEAFF
CDR3 DNA: TGTGCCAGCAGCTTTTCCGGACAGCCTGAAGCTTTCTTT

V gene: TRBV13
J gene: TRBJ1-2
CDR3 length: 19
D gene: TRBD1
clone size: .
CDR3 protein: CASSLDWGQGTENNYGYTF
CDR3 DNA: TGTGCCAGCAGCTTAGACTGGGGACAGGGGACCGAAAATAACTATGGCTACACCTTC

V gene: TRBV6-5
J gene: TRBJ1-1
CDR3 length: 13
D gene: .
clone size: once
CDR3 protein: CASSLGHGAEAFF
CDR3 DNA: TGTGCCAGCAGTTTGGGCCACGGCGCTGAAGCTTTCTTT

V gene: TRBV4-2
J gene: TRBJ1-6
CDR3 length: 15
D gene: .
clone size: few
CDR3 protein: CASSREQGLNSPLHF
CDR3 DNA: TGTGCCAGCAGCCGGGAACAGGGTTTGAATTCACCCCTCCACTTT

V gene: TRBV21-1
J gene: TRBJ1-5
CDR3 length: 17
D gene: .
clone size: few
CDR3 protein: CASSKVAGGDSNQPQHF
CDR3 DNA: TGTGCCAGCAGCAAAGTAGCAGGCGGGGATAGCAATCAGCCCCAGCATTTT

V gene: TRBV5-6
J gene: TRBJ2-2
CDR3 length: 15
D gene: TRBD2
clone size: .
CDR3 protein: CASSLGAGDTGELFF
CDR3 DNA: TGTGCCAGCAGCTTGGGAGCGGGAGACACCGGGGAGCTGTTTTTT

V gene: TRBV3-1/TRBV3-2
J gene: TRBJ1-1
CDR3 length: 18
D gene: TRBD1
clone size: .
CDR3 protein: CASSSSSGTGHLDTEAFF
CDR3 DNA: TGTGCCAGCAGCTCAAGCTCGGGGACAGGCCACCTCGACACTGAAGCTTTCTTT

V gene: TRBV10-2
J gene: TRBJ2-3
CDR3 length: 15
D gene: TRBD2
clone size: .
CDR3 protein: CASSESGTSGTLKYF
CDR3 DNA: TGCGCCAGCAGTGAGTCGGGGACTAGCGGGACGCTGAAGTATTTT

V gene: TRBV9
J gene: TRBJ1-5
CDR3 length: 15
D gene: TRBD1
clone size: .
CDR3 protein: CASSRQGAGNQPQHF
CDR3 DNA: TGTGCCAGCAGTCGACAGGGGGCAGGTAATCAGCCCCAGCATTTT

V gene: TRBV29-1
J gene: TRBJ2-3
CDR3 length: 13
D gene: TRBD2
clone size: .
CDR3 protein: CSVGGGGTDTQYF
CDR3 DNA: TGCAGCGTTGGGGGAGGGGGCACAGATACGCAGTATTTT

V gene: TRBV3-1/TRBV3-2
J gene: TRBJ2-1
CDR3 length: 16
D gene: TRBD2
clone size: .
CDR3 protein: CASSQTAGGARHEQFF
CDR3 DNA: TGTGCCAGCAGCCAAACAGCGGGAGGGGCGCGACATGAGCAGTTCTTC

V gene: TRBV6-5
J gene: TRBJ2-1
CDR3 length: 15
D gene: .
clone size: .
CDR3 protein: CASSYDGERYNEQFF
CDR3 DNA: TGTGCCAGCAGTTACGATGGAGAGCGGTACAATGAGCAGTTCTTC

V gene: TRBV6-6
J gene: TRBJ1-1
CDR3 length: 16
D gene: .
clone size: .
CDR3 protein: CASSRVEGTRGTEAFF
CDR3 DNA: TGTGCCAGCAGTCGAGTAGAGGGCACTAGGGGGACTGAAGCTTTCTTT

V gene: TRBV11-3
J gene: TRBJ2-1
CDR3 length: 14
D gene: .
clone size: .
CDR3 protein: CASSSTSFGNEQFF
CDR3 DNA: TGTGCCAGCAGCTCGACGAGTTTCGGGAATGAGCAGTTCTTC

V gene: TRBV3-1/TRBV3-2
J gene: TRBJ2-2
CDR3 length: 17
D gene: TRBD2
clone size: .
CDR3 protein: CASSQEATSGGPGELFF
CDR3 DNA: TGTGCCAGCAGCCAAGAGGCCACTAGCGGGGGACCCGGGGAGCTGTTTTTT

V gene: TRBV30
J gene: TRBJ1-5
CDR3 length: 15
D gene: .
clone size: .
CDR3 protein: CAWSGPRYNNQPQHF
CDR3 DNA: TGTGCCTGGAGTGGCCCCAGGTACAATAATCAGCCCCAGCATTTT

V gene: TRBV30
J gene: TRBJ2-7
CDR3 length: 13
D gene: TRBD1
clone size: .
CDR3 protein: CAWSRDSSYEQYF
CDR3 DNA: TGTGCCTGGAGTCGGGACAGTTCCTACGAGCAGTACTTC

V gene: TRBV3-1/TRBV3-2
J gene: TRBJ1-1
CDR3 length: 16
D gene: TRBD1
clone size: .
CDR3 protein: CASSHRGPGMNTEAFF
CDR3 DNA: TGTGCCAGCAGCCACAGGGGGCCAGGAATGAACACTGAAGCTTTCTTT

V gene: TRBV3-1/TRBV3-2
J gene: TRBJ2-3
CDR3 length: 15
D gene: TRBD2
clone size: .
CDR3 protein: CASSQAAGTTDTQYF
CDR3 DNA: TGTGCCAGCAGCCAAGCAGCGGGGACCACAGATACGCAGTATTTT

V gene: TRBV2
J gene: TRBJ1-2
CDR3 length: 13
D gene: .
clone size: few
CDR3 protein: CASRSGVGYGYTF
CDR3 DNA: TGTGCCAGCAGATCAGGGGTCGGCTATGGCTACACCTTC

V gene: TRBV6-6
J gene: TRBJ1-2
CDR3 length: 16
D gene: .
clone size: .
CDR3 protein: CASSYGLTGLDYGYTF
CDR3 DNA: TGTGCCAGCAGTTACGGGTTGACAGGTTTGGACTATGGCTACACCTTC

V gene: TRBV5-4
J gene: TRBJ2-1
CDR3 length: 15
D gene: TRBD2
clone size: few
CDR3 protein: CATSATSGGIDEQFF
CDR3 DNA: TGTGCCACCTCGGCGACTAGCGGGGGTATCGATGAGCAGTTCTTC

V gene: TRBV6-5
J gene: TRBJ2-7
CDR3 length: 16
D gene: TRBD1
clone size: .
CDR3 protein: CASSYDRTGGSYEQYF
CDR3 DNA: TGTGCCAGCAGTTATGACCGGACAGGGGGCAGCTACGAGCAGTACTTC

V gene: TRBV7-6
J gene: TRBJ2-1
CDR3 length: 16
D gene: TRBD2
clone size: .
CDR3 protein: CASSLASGGTYNEQFF
CDR3 DNA: TGTGCCAGCAGCTTAGCTAGCGGGGGAACCTACAATGAGCAGTTCTTC

V gene: TRBV13
J gene: TRBJ2-1
CDR3 length: 15
D gene: TRBD1
clone size: once
CDR3 protein: CASSPGGEGYNEQFF
CDR3 DNA: TGTGCCAGCAGCCCAGGGGGAGAGGGTTACAATGAGCAGTTCTTC

V gene: TRBV4-1
J gene: TRBJ2-1
CDR3 length: 17
D gene: TRBD2
clone size: .
CDR3 protein: CASSQEGGSGVYNEQFF
CDR3 DNA: TGCGCCAGCAGCCAAGAGGGAGGGAGCGGGGTCTACAATGAGCAGTTCTTC

V gene: TRBV3-1/TRBV3-2
J gene: TRBJ2-3
CDR3 length: 15
D gene: .
clone size: .
CDR3 protein: CASSQGGLGSDTQYF
CDR3 DNA: TGTGCCAGCAGCCAAGGGGGGCTGGGTTCAGATACGCAGTATTTT

V gene: TRBV29-1
J gene: TRBJ1-1
CDR3 length: 13
D gene: .
clone size: .
CDR3 protein: CSVDRDGNTEAFF
CDR3 DNA: TGCAGCGTTGACAGGGATGGGAACACTGAAGCTTTCTTT

V gene: TRBV3-1/TRBV3-2
J gene: TRBJ2-1
CDR3 length: 16
D gene: TRBD1
clone size: .
CDR3 protein: CASSQVWDSSYNEQFF
CDR3 DNA: TGTGCCAGCAGCCAAGTGTGGGACAGCTCCTACAATGAGCAGTTCTTC

V gene: TRBV30
J gene: TRBJ2-3
CDR3 length: 16
D gene: TRBD2
clone size: .
CDR3 protein: CAWSVFRAGGTDTQYF
CDR3 DNA: TGTGCCTGGAGTGTTTTTAGAGCGGGGGGCACAGATACGCAGTATTTT

V gene: TRBV28
J gene: TRBJ1-5
CDR3 length: 14
D gene: .
clone size: .
CDR3 protein: CASLPPGVVQPQHF
CDR3 DNA: TGTGCCAGCCTACCGCCCGGGGTCGTCCAGCCCCAGCATTTT

V gene: TRBV2
J gene: TRBJ2-3
CDR3 length: 15
D gene: .
clone size: .
CDR3 protein: CASRAGDSVTDTQYF
CDR3 DNA: TGTGCCAGCAGGGCAGGGGATAGCGTCACAGATACGCAGTATTTT

V gene: TRBV2
J gene: TRBJ1-1
CDR3 length: 16
D gene: .
clone size: .
CDR3 protein: CASTGGAVTLNTEAFF
CDR3 DNA: TGTGCCAGCACGGGAGGGGCCGTGACCTTGAACACTGAAGCTTTCTTT

V gene: TRBV5-4
J gene: TRBJ2-7
CDR3 length: 15
D gene: TRBD2
clone size: .
CDR3 protein: CASSHRTSGPGEQYF
CDR3 DNA: TGTGCCAGCAGCCATAGAACTAGCGGGCCGGGCGAGCAGTACTTC

V gene: TRBV5-1
J gene: TRBJ2-5
CDR3 length: 15
D gene: .
clone size: .
CDR3 protein: CASSLGTGLQETQYF
CDR3 DNA: TGCGCCAGCAGCTTGGGTACAGGGCTCCAAGAGACCCAGTACTTC

V gene: TRBV5-6
J gene: TRBJ2-1
CDR3 length: 15
D gene: TRBD1
clone size: .
CDR3 protein: CASSLLDRLRNEQFF
CDR3 DNA: TGTGCCAGCAGCTTGTTGGACAGGCTCAGGAATGAGCAGTTCTTC

V gene: TRBV3-1/TRBV3-2
J gene: TRBJ2-3
CDR3 length: 15
D gene: TRBD1
clone size: .
CDR3 protein: CASSRDRGRPNTQYF
CDR3 DNA: TGTGCCAGCAGCCGGGACAGGGGGCGCCCCAATACGCAGTATTTT

V gene: TRBV13
J gene: TRBJ2-7
CDR3 length: 15
D gene: TRBD1
clone size: .
CDR3 protein: CASSPGQGITYEQYF
CDR3 DNA: TGTGCCAGCAGCCCAGGACAGGGGATCACCTACGAGCAGTACTTC

V gene: TRBV6-5
J gene: TRBJ1-1
CDR3 length: 16
D gene: .
clone size: once
CDR3 protein: CASSYSLIAMNTEAFF
CDR3 DNA: TGTGCCAGCAGTTACTCGCTTATTGCTATGAACACTGAAGCTTTCTTT

V gene: TRBV3-1/TRBV3-2
J gene: TRBJ2-3
CDR3 length: 15
D gene: .
clone size: .
CDR3 protein: CASSPTSSGTDTQYF
CDR3 DNA: TGTGCCAGCAGCCCAACTAGTTCCGGCACAGATACGCAGTATTTT

V gene: TRBV19
J gene: TRBJ1-4
CDR3 length: 15
D gene: .
clone size: .
CDR3 protein: CASRDSGTLGEKLFF
CDR3 DNA: TGTGCCAGTAGGGACTCCGGGACTCTGGGTGAAAAACTGTTTTTT